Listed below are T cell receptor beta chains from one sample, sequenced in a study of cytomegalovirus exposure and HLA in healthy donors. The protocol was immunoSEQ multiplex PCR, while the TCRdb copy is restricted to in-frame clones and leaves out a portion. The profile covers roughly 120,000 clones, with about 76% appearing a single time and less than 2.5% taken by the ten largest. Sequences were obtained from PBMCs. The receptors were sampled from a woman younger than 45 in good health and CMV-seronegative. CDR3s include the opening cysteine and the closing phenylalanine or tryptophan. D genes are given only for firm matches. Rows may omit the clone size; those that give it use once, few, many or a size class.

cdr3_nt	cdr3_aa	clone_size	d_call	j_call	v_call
TGCGCCAGCAGCTTGTCTATAGAGACCGGGGAGCTGTTTTTT	CASSLSIETGELFF	.	.	TRBJ2-2	TRBV5-1
TGTGCCAGCAGCTTGGTTCAGGGGGTGGGCGAGCAGTACTTC	CASSLVQGVGEQYF	.	TRBD1	TRBJ2-7	TRBV5-6
TGCGCCAGCAGATCTGGACAGAGGGTTTCCTACGAGCAGTACTTC	CASRSGQRVSYEQYF	once	.	TRBJ2-7	TRBV5-1
TGTGCCAGCAGTTACTCGGGGCGCACTGTGGGAATCGAGCAGTACTTC	CASSYSGRTVGIEQYF	once	.	TRBJ2-7	TRBV6-5
TGCGCCAGCAGCCAAGGGGACAGGGTATATTCACCCCTCCACTTT	CASSQGDRVYSPLHF	.	TRBD1	TRBJ1-6	TRBV4-1
TGCGCCAGCAGCTTGTCGAGCACAGATACGCAGTATTTT	CASSLSSTDTQYF	once	.	TRBJ2-3	TRBV5-1
TGTGCCAGCAGCTTAGGCGGGAGTCGAGAGACCCAGTACTTC	CASSLGGSRETQYF	few	TRBD2	TRBJ2-5	TRBV7-2
TGTGCCAGCAGTTCCCGGACAGGGGACAATGAGCAGTTCTTC	CASSSRTGDNEQFF	.	TRBD1	TRBJ2-1	TRBV6-5
TGTGCCAGCAGTGGCCGGGACAGGGGATACCCCCAGCATTTT	CASSGRDRGYPQHF	.	TRBD1	TRBJ1-5	TRBV6-6
TGTGCCAGTACCCCAACCGCGGGGCGGCCGCAGTATTTT	CASTPTAGRPQYF	.	.	TRBJ2-3	TRBV19
TGTGCCAGCAGCTCCGTTAGGGGGCCCCTAGACTACAATGAGCAGTTCTTC	CASSSVRGPLDYNEQFF	.	TRBD1	TRBJ2-1	TRBV7-2
TGTGCCAGCAGCTGGGGTCGGCTAGCGGGAGATACGCAGTATTTT	CASSWGRLAGDTQYF	.	TRBD2	TRBJ2-3	TRBV11-2
TGTGCCAGCAGCTTAGAGATGGGCGAGACCCAGTACTTC	CASSLEMGETQYF	.	.	TRBJ2-5	TRBV11-3
TGCGCCAGCAGAGAGGGGACAGGCTTTGAAGCTTTCTTT	CASREGTGFEAFF	.	TRBD1	TRBJ1-1	TRBV5-1
TGTGCCAGCAGCCAAGATGCGGGGCCCCCTTACGAGCAGTACTTC	CASSQDAGPPYEQYF	.	.	TRBJ2-7	TRBV4-2
TGTGCCAGCAGCTATCAGGGAGGCCAAGAGACCCAGTACTTC	CASSYQGGQETQYF	.	.	TRBJ2-5	TRBV7-2
TGTCCCAGCAGCCGTAGCGGAGCTGGGGGGGAGGGGGCCAACGTCCTGACTTTC	CPSSRSGAGGEGANVLTF	.	TRBD2	TRBJ2-6	TRBV7-9
TGTGCCAGCCGGGGGACGGGACTAGCGGGGAACTACGAGCAGTACTTC	CASRGTGLAGNYEQYF	.	TRBD2	TRBJ2-7	TRBV28
TGTGCCAGCAGCTTTCGCGGCTCCTACGAGCAGTACTTC	CASSFRGSYEQYF	few	.	TRBJ2-7	TRBV13
TGCAGCTCGGGTGGCGTCTCCTACGAGCAGTACTTC	CSSGGVSYEQYF	once	.	TRBJ2-7	TRBV29-1
TGTGCCAGCAGCCCAAGCTACTCCCTGGAGACCCAGTACTTC	CASSPSYSLETQYF	.	.	TRBJ2-5	TRBV5-5
TGTGCCAGCAGTGAAGTTTGGGCCACCATATATTTT	CASSEVWATIYF	.	.	TRBJ1-3	TRBV6-1
TGTGCCAGCAGGCCAAACAGGGGACATAACACCGGGGAGCTGTTTTTT	CASRPNRGHNTGELFF	.	TRBD1	TRBJ2-2	TRBV7-9
TGTGCCAGCAGCTTAACCCTAAACGGGAGAGGCAATGAGCAGTTCTTC	CASSLTLNGRGNEQFF	few	.	TRBJ2-1	TRBV7-3
TGTGCCAGCAGCTTGACTAGCGGGAGGCCCCTCTGGGAGACCCAGTACTTC	CASSLTSGRPLWETQYF	.	TRBD2	TRBJ2-5	TRBV5-6
TGTGCCAGCAGCCGAGACTATCTGGGAGAGCAGTACTTC	CASSRDYLGEQYF	.	.	TRBJ2-7	TRBV6-4
TGTGCCAGCAGTGAAAGCGGATTGACCTACGAGCAGTACTTC	CASSESGLTYEQYF	.	.	TRBJ2-7	TRBV2
TGTGCCAGCAGTTACTTCGACAGGGGTTACGAGCAGTACTTC	CASSYFDRGYEQYF	.	TRBD1	TRBJ2-7	TRBV6-5
TGTGCCAGCAGCACCCGACAGGGAATGGCATTAGAGACCCAGTACTTC	CASSTRQGMALETQYF	.	TRBD1	TRBJ2-5	TRBV11-2
TGTGCCAGCAGGGATCTAGAGCGGGAGGGTTGGGAGACCCAGTACTTC	CASRDLEREGWETQYF	.	TRBD2	TRBJ2-5	TRBV11-2
TGTGCCAGCAGTACGGAGCGGGAGGGGGGAGAGACCCAGTACTTC	CASSTEREGGETQYF	.	TRBD2	TRBJ2-5	TRBV11-2
TGTGCCTGGACTGAGGGACAGGTCTCCTATGGCTACACCTTC	CAWTEGQVSYGYTF	once	TRBD1	TRBJ1-2	TRBV30
TGTGCCAGCAGCTGGAGGACAGGAGCGGACGAGCAGTACTTC	CASSWRTGADEQYF	few	TRBD1	TRBJ2-7	TRBV5-6
TGTGCCAGCAGTGAAGATCAAGCGGGCAATTCACCCCTCCACTTT	CASSEDQAGNSPLHF	once	.	TRBJ1-6	TRBV2
TGTGCCAGCAATTTCAGGGTGGGTCAGCCCCAGCATTTT	CASNFRVGQPQHF	.	.	TRBJ1-5	TRBV2
TGCAGCGTTGAAGATTTGGGGAGCACTGAAGCTTTCTTT	CSVEDLGSTEAFF	.	.	TRBJ1-1	TRBV29-1
TGTGCCAGCAGCGGAACCGGGACAGCCTATGGCTACACCTTC	CASSGTGTAYGYTF	.	TRBD1	TRBJ1-2	TRBV5-6
TGTGCCAGCAGTGAAGTGGCAAACTATGGCTACACCTTC	CASSEVANYGYTF	.	.	TRBJ1-2	TRBV6-1
TGTGCCAGCAGCTTAGTCCATTTCGGGGGGGTGGAGTTCTTC	CASSLVHFGGVEFF	once	TRBD2	TRBJ2-1	TRBV11-2
TGTGCCAGTAGTTTCTTAGGGGAGGGGGAGACCCAGTACTTC	CASSFLGEGETQYF	.	TRBD2	TRBJ2-5	TRBV19
TGTGCCAGCAGCCGAGGACTAGCGGGAGGACCACAAGAGACCCAGTACTTC	CASSRGLAGGPQETQYF	.	TRBD2	TRBJ2-5	TRBV7-9